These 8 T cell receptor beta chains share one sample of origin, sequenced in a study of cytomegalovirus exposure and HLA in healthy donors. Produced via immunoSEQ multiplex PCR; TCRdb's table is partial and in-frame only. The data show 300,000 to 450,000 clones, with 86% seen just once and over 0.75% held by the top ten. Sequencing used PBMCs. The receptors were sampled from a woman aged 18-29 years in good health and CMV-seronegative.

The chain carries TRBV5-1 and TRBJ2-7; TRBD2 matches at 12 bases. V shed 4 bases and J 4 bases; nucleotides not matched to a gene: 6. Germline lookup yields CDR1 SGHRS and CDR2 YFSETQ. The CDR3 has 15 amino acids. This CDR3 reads CASSRLAGVEYEQYF. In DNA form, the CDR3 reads TGCGCCAGCAGCCGACTAGCGGGAGTTGAGTACGAGCAGTACTTC.

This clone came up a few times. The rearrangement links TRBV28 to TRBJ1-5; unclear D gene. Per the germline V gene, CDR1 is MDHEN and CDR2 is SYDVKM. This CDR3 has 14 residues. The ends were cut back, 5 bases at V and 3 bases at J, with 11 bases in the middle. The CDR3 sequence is CASSGPGLNQPQHF. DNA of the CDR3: TGTGCCAGCAGTGGTCCAGGCCTCAATCAGCCCCAGCATTTT.

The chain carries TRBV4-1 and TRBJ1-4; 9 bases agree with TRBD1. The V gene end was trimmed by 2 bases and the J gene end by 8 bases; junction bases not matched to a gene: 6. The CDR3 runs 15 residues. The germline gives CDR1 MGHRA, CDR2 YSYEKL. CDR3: CASSQRTGAREKLFF. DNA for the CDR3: TGCGCCAGCAGCCAAAGGACAGGGGCACGAGAAAAACTGTTTTTT.

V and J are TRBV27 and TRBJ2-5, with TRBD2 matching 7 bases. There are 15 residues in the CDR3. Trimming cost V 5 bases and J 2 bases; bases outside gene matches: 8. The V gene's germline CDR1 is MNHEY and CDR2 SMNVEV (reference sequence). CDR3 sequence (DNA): TGTGCCAGCAGTCCCCTACCTAGCGGTCAAGAGACCCAGTACTTC. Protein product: CASSPLPSGQETQYF.

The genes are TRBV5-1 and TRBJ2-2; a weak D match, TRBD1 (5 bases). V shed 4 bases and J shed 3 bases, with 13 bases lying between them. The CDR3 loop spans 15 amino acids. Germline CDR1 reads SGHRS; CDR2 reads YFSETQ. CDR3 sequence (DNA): TGCGCCAGCAGCCCCTCCTCGACAGACACCGGGGAGCTGTTTTTT. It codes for CASSPSSTDTGELFF.

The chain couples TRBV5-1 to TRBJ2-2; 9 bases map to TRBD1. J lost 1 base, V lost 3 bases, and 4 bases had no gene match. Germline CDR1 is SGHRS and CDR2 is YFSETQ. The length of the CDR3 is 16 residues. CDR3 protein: CASSWPGQGNTGELFF. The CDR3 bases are TGCGCCAGCAGCTGGCCGGGACAGGGGAACACCGGGGAGCTGTTTTTT.

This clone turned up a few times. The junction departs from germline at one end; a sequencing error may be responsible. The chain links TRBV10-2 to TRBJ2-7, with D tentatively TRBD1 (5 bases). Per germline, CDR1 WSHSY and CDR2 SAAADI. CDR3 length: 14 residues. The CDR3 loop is CASSELGADYEQYF. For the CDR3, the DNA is TGCGCCAGCAGCGAGTTAGGGGCAGATTACGAGCAGTACTTC.

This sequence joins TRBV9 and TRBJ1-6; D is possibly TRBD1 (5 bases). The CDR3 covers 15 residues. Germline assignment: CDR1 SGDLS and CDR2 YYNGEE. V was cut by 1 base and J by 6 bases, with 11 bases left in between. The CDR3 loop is CASSVRAGFNSPLHF. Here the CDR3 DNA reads TGTGCCAGCAGCGTAAGGGCAGGGTTTAATTCACCCCTCCACTTT.